This passage covers 21 T cell receptor beta chains from one sample sequenced in a study of control samples from healthy donors and cancer patients (dated by TCRdb to about 2020). The method behind the library was the immunoSEQ multiplex PCR assay. Here the immuneACCESS table is served through TCRdb, limited to in-frame sequences with V and J called. Missing clones are a known gap in these copies; in checked studies unresolved V genes cover under half, and the rest lacks a known reason. Within this sample are 69,000 or so clones, with approximately 94% of them counted one time only. 2.8% of the sample belongs to the ten largest clones. Sample: blood. Receptors originate from a woman aged 25 to 39 in good health.

This clone was detected only once. The chain has TRBV5-1 and TRBJ1-3; TRBD1 agrees at 7 bases. The germline V gene encodes CDR1 SGHRS and CDR2 YFSETQ. J lost 4 bases, V lost 4 bases, and 5 bases had no gene match. The CDR3 runs 14 residues. CDR3 sequence reads: CASSPRQGGNTIYF. In DNA, the CDR3 is TGCGCCAGCAGCCCCCGACAGGGAGGAAACACCATATATTTT.

The rearrangement links TRBV2 to TRBJ1-1; D is possibly TRBD1 (5 bases). This CDR3 contains 14 residues. Trimming shortened V by 4 bases and J by 3 bases, and 12 bases separated the two germline ends. Germline-derived CDR1 and CDR2 are SNHLY and FYNNEI. The CDR3 DNA reads TGTGCCAGCAGTGGCCGGGGGGGGGACACTGAAGCTTTCTTT. Its protein product is CASSGRGGDTEAFF. Combining the CDR3 with reference TRBV2 and TRBJ1-1 gives the whole variable domain EPEVTQTPSHQVTQMGQEVILRCVPISNHLYFYWYRQILGQKVEFLVSFYNNEISEKSEIFDDQFSVERPDGSNFTLKIRSTKLEDSAMYFCASSGRGGDTEAFFGQGTRLTVV.

This chain links TRBV18 with TRBJ1-3; 7 bases fit TRBD1. Germline CDR1 KGHSH, CDR2 LQKENI. The V gene end was trimmed by 5 bases and the J gene end by 3 bases; junction bases not matched to a gene: 4. The CDR3 contains 14 residues. CDR3 sequence: CASSDQGDGNTIYF. The CDR3 DNA reads as TGTGCCAGCTCAGACCAGGGGGATGGAAACACCATATATTTT.

This clone has just one count. V and J are TRBV24-1 and TRBJ1-2; D is perhaps TRBD1 (5 bases). CDR1 KGHDR and CDR2 SFDVKD come from the germline V gene. This CDR3 is 13 amino acids long. Trimming stripped 0 bases from V and 6 bases from J, with 7 bases between. This CDR3 is CATSDLDSHGYTF. CDR3 nucleotides: TGTGCCACCAGTGATTTGGACAGCCATGGCTACACCTTC.

The chain combines TRBV28 with TRBJ1-5; D is unresolved. The V gene's germline CDR1 is MDHEN and CDR2 SYDVKM. This CDR3 is 17 amino acids long. V was pared by 2 bases and J by 1 base, with 15 bases between. CDR3 DNA sequence: TGTGCCAGCAGTTTAAAGGTGGCAGCGAAAAGCAATCAGCCCCAGCATTTT. Residues: CASSLKVAAKSNQPQHF.

The chain carries TRBV5-1 and TRBJ2-4, with 7 positions matching TRBD1. Germline loops: CDR1 SGHRS, CDR2 YFSETQ. The CDR3 length is 14 residues. V shed 3 bases and J 8 bases; nucleotides not matched to a gene: 8. In nucleotides, the CDR3 is TGCGCCAGCAGCTCCGGTACAGGGGTCGACATTCAGTACTTC. Protein product: CASSSGTGVDIQYF.

In its sample, this clone was seen once. The J gene is TRBJ2-1, the V gene TRBV6-6; 8 bases are a match to TRBD2. With 3 bases clipped from V and 7 bases from J, the junction kept 8 bases outside the gene matches. From germline, CDR1 is MNHNY and CDR2 SVGAGI (reference sequence). The CDR3 spans 15 residues. This CDR3 is CASSYPGTRGNEQFF. The CDR3 nucleotides are TGTGCCAGCAGTTATCCCGGGACTAGGGGGAATGAGCAGTTCTTC.

The chain joins TRBV9 to TRBJ2-1; no reliable D call. This CDR3 region has 13 residues. V was clipped by 3 bases and J by 9 bases, with 13 bases between them. Germline V gene sequence: CDR1 SGDLS, CDR2 YYNGEE. The chain's CDR3 is CASSAPPISEQFF. Written as DNA, the CDR3 is TGTGCCAGCAGCGCTCCCCCCATTAGTGAGCAGTTCTTC.

This clone was counted a single time. J is TRBJ1-3 and V is TRBV12-5; tentative D call: TRBD1 (5 bases). The CDR3 consists of 16 residues. CDR1 LGHNT and CDR2 FRNRAP come from the germline V gene. The V end lost 1 base, the J end lost 0 bases, and 10 bases lay between the germline ends. CDR3: CASGLGRVLSGNTIYF. CDR3 nucleotide sequence: TGTGCTAGTGGTTTGGGCAGGGTTCTCTCTGGAAACACCATATATTTT.

The V gene is TRBV11-2, the J gene TRBJ1-1; D possibly corresponds to TRBD1 (5 bases). CDR3 length: 17 amino acids. The V and J ends lost 3 bases and 0 bases respectively, with 17 bases between them. Germline V CDR1 and CDR2: SGHAT, FQNNGV. The CDR3 loop reads CASSFLGGTLLNTEAFF. The DNA for the CDR3 is TGTGCCAGCAGCTTCCTCGGCGGGACCCTCCTGAACACTGAAGCTTTCTTT.

The chain links TRBV5-1 to TRBJ2-6, with D unresolved. CDR3 size: 15 residues. V lost 4 bases and J 0 bases, leaving 8 bases between the germline ends. Per the germline V gene, CDR1 is SGHRS and CDR2 is YFSETQ. The DNA for the CDR3 is TGCGCCAGCAGCCAAGATACCTCTGGGGCCAACGTCCTGACTTTC. Protein sequence: CASSQDTSGANVLTF.

This sequence joins TRBV5-1 and TRBJ2-6; D is undetermined. The CDR3 extends over 15 amino acids. Germline CDR1 SGHRS, CDR2 YFSETQ. The germline V and J ends were trimmed by 2 bases and 0 bases, with 6 bases remaining between them. CDR3 in DNA: TGCGCCAGCAGCTTAAAGGTCTCTGGGGCCAACGTCCTGACTTTC. Translated, it gives CASSLKVSGANVLTF.

In its sample, this clone was seen once. This chain connects TRBV15 to TRBJ2-5; a possible D gene is TRBD2 (5 bases). The CDR3 contains 15 residues. Germline CDR1 LNHNV, CDR2 YYDKDF (reference sequence). The V end was cut by 1 base, the J end by 5 bases, with 14 bases between. In nucleotides, the CDR3 is TGTGCCACCAGCAGAGGTTTGGGAGTCGGGGAGACCCAGTACTTC. Protein product: CATSRGLGVGETQYF.

The CDR3 nucleotides are TGTGCCACCAGGGGGGTTTTTTGGGACAGCCTGAACACTGAAGCTTTCTTT. Translation gives CATRGVFWDSLNTEAFF. The J gene is TRBJ1-1, the V gene TRBV7-8; the match to TRBD1 covers 7 bases. Germline CDR1 reads SGHVS; CDR2 reads FQNEAQ. The V segment lost 10 bases and the J segment 0 bases; nucleotides outside the gene matches: 17. The CDR3 is 17 amino acids.

The chain links TRBV5-4 to TRBJ2-3; D gene unclear. This CDR3 region has 11 residues. Germline V gene sequence: CDR1 SGHNT, CDR2 YYREEE (reference sequence). V lost 6 bases, J lost 4 bases, and 6 bases lay in between. CDR3 loop: CASIESDTQYF. The DNA for the CDR3 is TGTGCCAGCATCGAGTCAGATACGCAGTATTTT.

The gene calls are TRBV4-2 and TRBJ1-2; D gene uncertain. The CDR3 runs 13 residues. CDR1 is LGHNA and CDR2 is YNFKEQ in the germline V gene. Deletions cut 1 base from V and 6 bases from J, with 9 bases between. This CDR3 reads CASSQVSRHGYTF. Written as DNA, the CDR3 is TGTGCCAGCAGCCAAGTGTCCAGGCATGGCTACACCTTC.

The chain recombines TRBV5-1 with TRBJ1-1, with D possibly matching TRBD1 (6 bases). This CDR3 is 15 amino acids long. CDR1 is SGHRS, CDR2 YFSETQ, per germline. V lost 4 bases to trimming and J lost 5 bases, with 18 bases between them. The CDR3 is CASSHLHRAETEAFF. For the CDR3, the DNA is TGCGCCAGCAGCCACCTGCACAGGGCTGAGACTGAAGCTTTCTTT.

The V call is TRBV19, the J call TRBJ1-5; TRBD1 is a possible D gene (5 bases). V lost 5 bases and J 2 bases, leaving 7 bases between the germline ends. The CDR3 loop spans 13 amino acids. Germline-derived CDR1 and CDR2 are LNHDA and SQIVND (reference sequence). The DNA of the CDR3 is TGTGCCAGTAGTGAACAGGGCAATCAGCCCCAGCATTTT. Translating it yields CASSEQGNQPQHF.

A single count supports this clone. The V and J genes are TRBV27 and TRBJ1-6; the D is unclear. Germline CDR1 reads MNHEY; CDR2 reads SMNVEV (reference sequence). The CDR3 is 13 residues long. Trimming took 6 bases from V and 11 from J, leaving 14 bases between them. CDR3 nucleotide sequence: TGTGCCAGCAGATCGGGGAATGGTGCACCCCTCCACTTT. It encodes CASRSGNGAPLHF.

This chain connects TRBV5-6 to TRBJ1-2, with D uncertain. Germline V CDR1 and CDR2: SGHDT, YYEEEE. The CDR3 runs 13 residues. Trimming cost V 2 bases and J 14 bases, with 19 bases left between them. This chain's CDR3 is CASSFTDVGPETF. CDR3 sequence (DNA): TGTGCCAGCAGCTTTACGGACGTAGGGCCGGAGACCTTC.

This chain connects TRBV10-3 to TRBJ1-2, with D maybe TRBD1 (5 bases). CDR3 length: 14 amino acids. V lost 2 bases and J lost 1, with 8 bases in between. CDR1 is ENHRY, CDR2 SYGVKD, per germline. The CDR3 spells CAISEGTDNYGYTF. The CDR3 DNA reads TGTGCCATCAGTGAGGGGACGGATAACTATGGCTACACCTTC.